The clone carrying this T cell receptor beta chain showed up many times. Researchers amplified the TCR beta CDR3 regions from RNA transcripts. Primed by the HTBI set, a first-round RT-PCR was run on the TCR CDR3. From the multiplex PCR reads, TCRdb called clonotypes with MiXCR, one entry per CDR3 protein. In the table there are approximately 420,000 distinct CDR3 sequences, about 15% of which are singletons. This record comes from a study of T cells in Graves' hyperthyroidism and ophthalmopathy. This CDR3 is 16 amino acids long. The V and J ends lost 0 bases and 2 bases respectively, with 13 bases between them. Germline lookup yields CDR1 LGHDT and CDR2 YNNKEL (reference sequence).

Source material: blood. The chain employs TRBV3-1 and TRBJ1-2, with D possibly being TRBD1 (6 bases). This clonotype was sampled from a woman aged 25 to 45 with Graves' hyperthyroidism. CDR3 loop: CASSQDRDRPNYGYTF. The CDR3 DNA reads as TGTGCCAGCAGCCAAGATCGAGACAGGCCGAACTATGGCTACACCTTC.